Listed here is a single TCR beta chain. V was pared by 8 bases and J by 0 bases, with 5 bases between. The CDR3 is 13 residues long. In germline, CDR1 is LNHDA, CDR2 SQIVND (reference sequence). The data derive from a study of cytomegalovirus exposure and HLA in healthy donors. PCR involved 60 Vbeta and 13 Jbeta primers. TCRdb's copy holds only in-frame clones and misses some; the assay was immunoSEQ multiplex PCR. Among just over 200,000 clones listed, around four fifths were seen once. This TCR was recovered from a middle-aged man in good health and CMV-seronegative. J is TRBJ2-6 and V is TRBV19; D is unclear. Sequencing input: PBMCs. The CDR3 loop is CASGPSGANVLTF. In nucleotides, the CDR3 is TGTGCCAGTGGGCCCTCTGGGGCCAACGTCCTGACTTTC.